This T cell receptor beta chain was identified in a study of T cell responses to AZD1222 COVID-19 vaccine. As regards this clone: Its antigen is not identified.

With 6 bases removed from V and 0 bases from J, the gap between germline ends came to 15 bases. Germline CDR1 SNHLY, CDR2 FYNNEI. This CDR3 spans 17 amino acids. TCRdb's table, derived via immunoSEQ multiplex PCR, lists solely in-frame clones and lacks some. The sample records more than 95,000 clones, roughly 88% being singletons. Regarding the study as a whole: It should be noted that donors were predominantly white British and more often female, and clonal diversity was possibly underestimated.

Material: peripheral blood, obtained on day 0 of MenACWY control vaccination. The TCR originated in an adult in good health. This sequence joins TRBV2 and TRBJ1-6, with D possibly TRBD1 on 5 matching bases. The CDR3 is CASRLRGRLSYNSPLHF. The CDR3 DNA sequence: TGTGCCAGCAGATTGAGGGGCCGCCTCTCCTATAATTCACCCCTCCACTTT.